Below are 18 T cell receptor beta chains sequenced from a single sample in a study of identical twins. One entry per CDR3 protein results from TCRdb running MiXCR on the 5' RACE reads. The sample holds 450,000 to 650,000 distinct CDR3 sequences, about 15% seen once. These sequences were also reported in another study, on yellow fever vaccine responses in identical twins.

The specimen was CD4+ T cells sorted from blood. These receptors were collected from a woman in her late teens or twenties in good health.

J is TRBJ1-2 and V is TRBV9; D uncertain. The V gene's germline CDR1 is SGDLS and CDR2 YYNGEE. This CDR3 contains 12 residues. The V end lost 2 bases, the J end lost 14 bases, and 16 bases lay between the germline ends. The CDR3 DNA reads TGTGCCAGCAGCGTCCCAGACGGAACCCAAACCTTC. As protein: CASSVPDGTQTF.

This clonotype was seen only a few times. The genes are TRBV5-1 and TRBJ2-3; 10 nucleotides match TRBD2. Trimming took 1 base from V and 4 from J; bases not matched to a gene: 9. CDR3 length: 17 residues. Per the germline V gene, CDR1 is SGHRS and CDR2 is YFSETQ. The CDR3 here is CASSLFGAGGPADTQYF. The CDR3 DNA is TGCGCCAGCAGCTTGTTTGGAGCGGGAGGGCCTGCAGATACGCAGTATTTT.

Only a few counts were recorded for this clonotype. CDR3 sequence (DNA): TGCAGTGCTAGATCGTGGGATAGCGGGAGTATCCACGAGCAGTACTTC. It specifies CSARSWDSGSIHEQYF. The J gene is TRBJ2-7, the V gene TRBV20-1, with 9 bases aligning to TRBD2. J lost 5 bases, V lost 2 bases, and 13 bases had no gene match. CDR3 length: 16 amino acids. Germline lookup yields CDR1 DFQATT and CDR2 SNEGSKA (reference sequence).

The CDR3 protein is CASSPPASRTYGYTF. In nucleotides, the CDR3 is TGTGCCAGCAGTCCCCCAGCAAGCCGAACCTATGGCTACACCTTC. The chain joins TRBV6-1 to TRBJ1-2; D gene uncertain. V was trimmed by 5 bases and J by 4 bases, leaving 17 bases between them. Germline V CDR1 and CDR2: MNHNS, SASEGT. The length of the CDR3 is 15 residues.

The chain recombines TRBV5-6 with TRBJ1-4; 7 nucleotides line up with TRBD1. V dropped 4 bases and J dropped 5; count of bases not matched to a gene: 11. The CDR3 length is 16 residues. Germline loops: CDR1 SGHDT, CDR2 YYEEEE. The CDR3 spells CASSPSGGSRNEKLFF. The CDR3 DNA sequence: TGTGCCAGCAGCCCGTCAGGGGGTTCTCGGAATGAAAAACTGTTTTTT.

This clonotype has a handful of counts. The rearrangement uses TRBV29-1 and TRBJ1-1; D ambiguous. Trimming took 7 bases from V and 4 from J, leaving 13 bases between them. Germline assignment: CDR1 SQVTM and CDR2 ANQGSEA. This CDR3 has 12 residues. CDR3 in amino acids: CSAIGWATEAFF. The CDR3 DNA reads TGCAGCGCCATCGGGTGGGCCACTGAAGCTTTCTTT. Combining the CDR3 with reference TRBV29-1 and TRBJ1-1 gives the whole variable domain SAVISQKPSRDICQRGTSLTIQCQVDSQVTMMFWYRQQPGQSLTLIATANQGSEATYESGFVIDKFPISRPNLTFSTLTVSNMSPEDSSIYLCSAIGWATEAFFGQGTRLTVV.

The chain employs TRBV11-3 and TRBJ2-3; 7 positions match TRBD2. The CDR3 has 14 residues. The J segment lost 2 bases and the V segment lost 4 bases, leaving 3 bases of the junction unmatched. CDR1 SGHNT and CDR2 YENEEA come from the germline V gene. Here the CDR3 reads CASSSRGDTDTQYF. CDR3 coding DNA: TGTGCCAGCAGCTCCCGGGGGGACACAGATACGCAGTATTTT.

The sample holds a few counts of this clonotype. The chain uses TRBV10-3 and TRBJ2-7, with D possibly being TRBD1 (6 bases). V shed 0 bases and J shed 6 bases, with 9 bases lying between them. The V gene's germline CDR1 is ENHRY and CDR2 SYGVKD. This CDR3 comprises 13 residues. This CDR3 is CAISESNRAEQYF. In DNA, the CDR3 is TGTGCCATCAGTGAGTCTAACAGGGCCGAGCAGTACTTC.

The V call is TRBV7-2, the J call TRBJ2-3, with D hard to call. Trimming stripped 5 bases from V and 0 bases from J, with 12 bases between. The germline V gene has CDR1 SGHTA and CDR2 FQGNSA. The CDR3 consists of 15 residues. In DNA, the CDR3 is TGTGCCAGCAGCCGACCACCAGGAAGCACAGATACGCAGTATTTT. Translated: CASSRPPGSTDTQYF.

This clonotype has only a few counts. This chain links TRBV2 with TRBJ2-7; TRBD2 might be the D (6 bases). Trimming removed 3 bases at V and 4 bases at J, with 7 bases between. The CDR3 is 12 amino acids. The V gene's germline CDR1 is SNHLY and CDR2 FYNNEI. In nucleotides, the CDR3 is TGTGCCAGCAGTGAGGGGGGTTACGAGCAGTACTTC. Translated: CASSEGGYEQYF.

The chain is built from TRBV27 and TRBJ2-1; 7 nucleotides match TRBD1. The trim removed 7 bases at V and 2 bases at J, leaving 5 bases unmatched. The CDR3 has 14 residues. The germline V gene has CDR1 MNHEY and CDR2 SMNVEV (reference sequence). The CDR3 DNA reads TGTGCCAGCACCTCCGGGACAGCCTACAATGAGCAGTTCTTC. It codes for CASTSGTAYNEQFF.

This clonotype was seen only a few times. The CDR3: CATSLRETQYF. The CDR3 nucleotides are TGTGCCACCAGTCTCAGGGAGACCCAGTACTTC. This rearrangement joins TRBV24-1 to TRBJ2-5; D is unclear. The V end was cut by 6 bases, the J end by 5 bases, with 6 bases between. Germline V lookup: CDR1 KGHDR, CDR2 SFDVKD. The CDR3 contains 11 residues.

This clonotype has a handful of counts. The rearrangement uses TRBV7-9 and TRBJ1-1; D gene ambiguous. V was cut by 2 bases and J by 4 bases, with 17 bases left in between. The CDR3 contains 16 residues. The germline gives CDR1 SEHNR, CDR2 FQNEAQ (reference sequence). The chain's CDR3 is CASSLSSDWGPTEAFF. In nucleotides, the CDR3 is TGTGCCAGCAGCTTAAGTTCGGACTGGGGTCCCACTGAAGCTTTCTTT. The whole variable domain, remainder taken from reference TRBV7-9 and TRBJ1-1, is DTGVSQNPRHKITKRGQNVTFRCDPISEHNRLYWYRQTLGQGPEFLTYFQNEAQLEKSRLLSDRFSAERPKGSFSTLEIQRTEQGDSAMYLCASSLSSDWGPTEAFFGQGTRLTVV.

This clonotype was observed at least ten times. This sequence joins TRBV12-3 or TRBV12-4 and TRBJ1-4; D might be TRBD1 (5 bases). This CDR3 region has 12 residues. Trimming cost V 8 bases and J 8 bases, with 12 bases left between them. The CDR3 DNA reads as TGTGCCAGCGACAGTACTCGGGAAAAACTGTTTTTT. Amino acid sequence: CASDSTREKLFF.

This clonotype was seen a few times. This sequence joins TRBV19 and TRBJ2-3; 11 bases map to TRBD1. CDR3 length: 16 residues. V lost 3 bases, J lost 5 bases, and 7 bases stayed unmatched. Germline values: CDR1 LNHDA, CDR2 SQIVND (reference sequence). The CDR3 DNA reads TGTGCCAGTAGTATGGCGCGGGGACAGGGGGTAGATACGCAGTATTTT. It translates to CASSMARGQGVDTQYF.

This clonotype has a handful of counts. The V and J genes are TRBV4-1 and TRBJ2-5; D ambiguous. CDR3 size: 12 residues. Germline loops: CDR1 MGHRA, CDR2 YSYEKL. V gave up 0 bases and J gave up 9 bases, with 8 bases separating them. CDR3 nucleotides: TGCGCCAGCAGCCAAGATCATTTAGCCCAGTACTTC. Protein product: CASSQDHLAQYF.

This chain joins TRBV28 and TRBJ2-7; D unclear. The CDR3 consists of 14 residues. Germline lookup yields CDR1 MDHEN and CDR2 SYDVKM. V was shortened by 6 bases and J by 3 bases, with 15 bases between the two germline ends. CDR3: CASSHQFLIYEQYF. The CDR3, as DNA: TGTGCCAGCAGCCACCAATTCCTCATCTACGAGCAGTACTTC.

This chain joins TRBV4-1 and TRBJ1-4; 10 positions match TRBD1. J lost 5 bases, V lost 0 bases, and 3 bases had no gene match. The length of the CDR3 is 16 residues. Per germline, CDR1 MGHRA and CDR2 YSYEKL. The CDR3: CASSQEGQGRNEKLFF. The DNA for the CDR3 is TGCGCCAGCAGCCAAGAGGGACAGGGGCGGAATGAAAAACTGTTTTTT.